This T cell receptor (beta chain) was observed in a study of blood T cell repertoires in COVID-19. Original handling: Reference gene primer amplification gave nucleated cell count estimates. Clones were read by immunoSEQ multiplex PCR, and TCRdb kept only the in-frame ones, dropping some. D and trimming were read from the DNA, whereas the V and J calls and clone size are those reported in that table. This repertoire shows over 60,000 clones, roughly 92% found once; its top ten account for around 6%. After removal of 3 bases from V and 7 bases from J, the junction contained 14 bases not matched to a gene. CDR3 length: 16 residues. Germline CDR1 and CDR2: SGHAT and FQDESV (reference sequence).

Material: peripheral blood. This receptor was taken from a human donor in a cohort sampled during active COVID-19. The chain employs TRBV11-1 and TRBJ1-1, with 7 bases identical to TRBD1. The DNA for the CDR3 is TGTGCCAGCAGCTTCCTGCGGGCAGGGGGAGAAGGTGAAGCTTTCTTT. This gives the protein CASSFLRAGGEGEAFF. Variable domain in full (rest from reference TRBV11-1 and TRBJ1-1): EAEVAQSPRYKITEKSQAVAFWCDPISGHATLYWYRQILGQGPELLVQFQDESVVDDSQLPKDRFSAERLKGVDSTLKIQPAELGDSAMYLCASSFLRAGGEGEAFFGQGTRLTVV.